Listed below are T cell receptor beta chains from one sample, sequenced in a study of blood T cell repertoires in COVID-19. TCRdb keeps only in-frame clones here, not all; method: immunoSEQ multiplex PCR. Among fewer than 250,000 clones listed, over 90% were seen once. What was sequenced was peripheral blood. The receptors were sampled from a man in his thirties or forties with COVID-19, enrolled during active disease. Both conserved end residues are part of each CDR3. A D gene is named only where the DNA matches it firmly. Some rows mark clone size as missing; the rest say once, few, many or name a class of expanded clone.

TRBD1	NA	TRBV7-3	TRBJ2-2	CASSPRTGSAGELFF	TGTGCCAGCAGCCCAAGGACAGGGTCGGCCGGGGAGCTGTTTTTT
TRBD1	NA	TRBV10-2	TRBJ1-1	CASLPGQGASNTEAFF	TGCGCCAGCCTCCCGGGTCAGGGGGCTTCGAACACTGAAGCTTTCTTT
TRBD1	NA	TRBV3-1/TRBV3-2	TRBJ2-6	CASSRAGQGIAGANVLTF	TGTGCCAGCAGCCGGGCGGGACAGGGGATCGCTGGGGCCAACGTCCTGACTTTC
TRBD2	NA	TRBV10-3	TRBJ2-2	CAISGTSGGHLAGELFF	TGTGCCATCAGTGGGACTAGCGGGGGCCATTTAGCCGGGGAGCTGTTTTTT
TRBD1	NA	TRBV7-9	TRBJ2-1	CASSFAPGQGYNEQFF	TGTGCCAGCAGCTTCGCCCCGGGACAGGGGTACAATGAGCAGTTCTTC
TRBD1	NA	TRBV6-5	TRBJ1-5	CASSRDRGWQPQHF	TGTGCCAGCAGCCGGGACAGGGGATGGCAGCCCCAGCATTTT
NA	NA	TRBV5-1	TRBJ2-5	CASSLTGVAETQYF	TGCGCCAGCAGCTTGACCGGGGTGGCAGAGACCCAGTACTTC
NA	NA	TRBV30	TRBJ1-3	CAWFDSLKSPIYF	TGTGCCTGGTTTGACAGCCTCAAGTCGCCCATATATTTT
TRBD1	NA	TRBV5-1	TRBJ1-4	CASSQLGATGAQEEKLFF	TGCGCCAGCAGCCAACTCGGAGCTACAGGGGCGCAGGAAGAAAAACTGTTTTTT
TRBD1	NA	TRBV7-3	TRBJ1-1	CASSLSGPGQGNTEAFF	TGTGCCAGCAGCTTAAGTGGGCCGGGACAGGGGAACACTGAAGCTTTCTTT
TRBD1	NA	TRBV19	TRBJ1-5	CASSITGGGQPQHF	TGTGCCAGTAGTATAACAGGGGGCGGTCAGCCCCAGCATTTT
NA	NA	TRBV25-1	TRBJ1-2	CASTSRGGSGYTF	TGTGCCAGCACTTCCAGGGGCGGCTCTGGCTACACCTTC
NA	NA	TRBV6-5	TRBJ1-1	CASNRGDTEAFF	TGTGCCAGCAACCGCGGGGACACTGAAGCTTTCTTT
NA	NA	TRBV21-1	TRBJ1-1	CASSQGDRGRRNTEAFF	TGTGCCAGCAGCCAGGGGGACAGGGGGCGACGAAACACTGAAGCTTTCTTT
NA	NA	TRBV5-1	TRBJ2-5	CASSYGDLLETQYF	TGCGCCAGCTCTTACGGGGATCTCCTAGAGACCCAGTACTTC
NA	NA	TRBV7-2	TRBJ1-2	CASSLGFQGIRGYTF	TGTGCCAGCAGCTTAGGGTTCCAGGGGATACGAGGCTACACCTTC
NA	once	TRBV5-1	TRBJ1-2	CASSEQDVDGYTF	TGCGCCAGCAGCGAACAGGACGTTGATGGCTACACCTTC
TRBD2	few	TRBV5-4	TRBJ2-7	CASSGTSGGYEQYF	TGTGCCAGCAGCGGGACTAGCGGGGGGTACGAGCAGTACTTC
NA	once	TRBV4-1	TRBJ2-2	CASSPTSTGELFF	TGCGCCAGCAGCCCCACTAGCACCGGGGAGCTGTTTTTT
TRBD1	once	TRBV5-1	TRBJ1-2	CASSSGGQGGYTF	TGCGCCAGCAGCTCAGGGGGTCAAGGAGGCTACACCTTC
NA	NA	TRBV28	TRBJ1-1	CASSSPGGAEAFF	TGTGCCAGCAGTTCACCCGGGGGGGCTGAAGCTTTCTTT
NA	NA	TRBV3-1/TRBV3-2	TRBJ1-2	CASSPHRVQAGYTF	TGTGCCAGCAGCCCCCACAGGGTACAGGCTGGCTACACCTTC
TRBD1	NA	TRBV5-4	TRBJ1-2	CASSLAQGGYYGYTF	TGTGCCAGCAGCTTGGCGCAGGGGGGCTACTATGGCTACACCTTC
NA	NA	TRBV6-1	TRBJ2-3	CASSEPGSPGTDTQYF	TGTGCCAGCAGTGAACCGGGGAGCCCCGGCACAGATACGCAGTATTTT